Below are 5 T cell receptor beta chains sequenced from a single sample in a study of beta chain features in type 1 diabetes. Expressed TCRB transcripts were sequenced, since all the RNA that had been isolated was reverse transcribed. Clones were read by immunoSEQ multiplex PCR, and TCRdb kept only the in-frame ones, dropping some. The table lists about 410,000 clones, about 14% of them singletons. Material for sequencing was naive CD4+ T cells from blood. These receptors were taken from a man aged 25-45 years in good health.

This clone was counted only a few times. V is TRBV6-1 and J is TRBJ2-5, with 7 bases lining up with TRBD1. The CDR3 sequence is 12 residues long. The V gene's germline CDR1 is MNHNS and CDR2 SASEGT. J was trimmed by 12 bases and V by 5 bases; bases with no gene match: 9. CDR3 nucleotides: TGTGCCAGCAGTCCTGGGACAGCCGACAAGTACTTC. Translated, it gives CASSPGTADKYF.

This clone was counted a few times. The CDR3 reads CASSAPGGEQFF. In nucleotides, the CDR3 is TGTGCCAGCAGCGCCCCCGGGGGCGAGCAGTTCTTC. The chain has TRBV7-3 and TRBJ2-1; D may be TRBD1 or TRBD2 (6 bases each). This CDR3 comprises 12 residues. Looked up from germline, CDR1 is SGHTA and CDR2 is FQGTGA. V was trimmed by 5 bases and J by 10 bases, leaving 12 bases between them.

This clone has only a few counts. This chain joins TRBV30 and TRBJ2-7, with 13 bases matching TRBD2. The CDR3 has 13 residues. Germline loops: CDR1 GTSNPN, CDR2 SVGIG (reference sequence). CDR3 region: CAWSETSGRALGV. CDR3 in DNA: TGTGCCTGGAGCGAAACTAGCGGGAGGGCCCTCGGCGTC.

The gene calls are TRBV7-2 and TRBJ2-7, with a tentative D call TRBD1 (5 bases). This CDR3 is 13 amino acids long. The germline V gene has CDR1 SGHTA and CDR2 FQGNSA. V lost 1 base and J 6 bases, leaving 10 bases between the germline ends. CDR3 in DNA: TGTGCCAGCAGCTTAGAGGTAGGGGCCGAGCAGTACGTC. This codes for CASSLEVGAEQYV.

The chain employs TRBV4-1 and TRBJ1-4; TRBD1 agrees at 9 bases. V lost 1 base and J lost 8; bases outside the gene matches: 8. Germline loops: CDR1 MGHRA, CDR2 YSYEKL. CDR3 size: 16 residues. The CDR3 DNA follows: TGCGCCAGCAGCCAAGGGGGGACAGGGCTATACGAAAAACTGTTTTTT. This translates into CASSQGGTGLYEKLFF.